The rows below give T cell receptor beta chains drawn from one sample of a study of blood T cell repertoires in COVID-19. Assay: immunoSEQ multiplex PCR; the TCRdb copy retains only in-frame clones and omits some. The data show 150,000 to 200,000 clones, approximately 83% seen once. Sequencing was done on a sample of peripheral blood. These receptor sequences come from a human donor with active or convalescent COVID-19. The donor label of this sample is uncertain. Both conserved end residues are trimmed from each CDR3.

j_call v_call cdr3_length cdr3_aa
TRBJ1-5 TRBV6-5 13 ASRRSWGDNQPQH
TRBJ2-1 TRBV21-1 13 ASSKVRGAYNEQF
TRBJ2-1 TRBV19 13 ASSIFAGGMSEQF
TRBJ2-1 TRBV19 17 ASSVASGRAFSSYNEQF
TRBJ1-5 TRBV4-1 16 ASSQDPFLDRNYQPQH
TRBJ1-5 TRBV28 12 ASNSGTANQPQH
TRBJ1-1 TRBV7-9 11 ASSLGGGSEAF
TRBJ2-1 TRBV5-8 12 ASSLDSVNNEQF
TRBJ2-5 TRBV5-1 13 ASSFRGSAQETQY
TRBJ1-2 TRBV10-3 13 AISESRTGRYGYT
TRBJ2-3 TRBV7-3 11 ASSLRSRDTQY
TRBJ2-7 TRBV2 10 ASNREQGPYF
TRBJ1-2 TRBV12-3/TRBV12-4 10 ASSSDRAGYT
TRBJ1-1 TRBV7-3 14 ASSYGTGGMNTEAF
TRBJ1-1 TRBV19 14 ASSTGILDPTTEAF
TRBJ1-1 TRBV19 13 ASLDSPPMNTEAF
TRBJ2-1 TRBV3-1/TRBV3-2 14 ASSQGTSGGLSEQF
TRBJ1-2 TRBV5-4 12 ASSLAGADYGYT
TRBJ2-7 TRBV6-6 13 ASSPRQGAAYEQY
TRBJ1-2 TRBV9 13 ASSVRGDSSMANT
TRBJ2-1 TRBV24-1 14 ATSDDLASGYNEQF
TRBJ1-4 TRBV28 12 ASSLTGSNEKLF
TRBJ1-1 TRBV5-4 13 ASSFPGQIDTEAF
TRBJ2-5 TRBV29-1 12 SVERIAGGLRAY
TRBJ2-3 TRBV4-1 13 ASSYSGGPVDTQY
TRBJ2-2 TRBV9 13 ASRPGQGPTGELF
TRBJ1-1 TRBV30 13 AWYRGTYLGTEAF
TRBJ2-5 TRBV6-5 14 ASSYTGTGRGETQY
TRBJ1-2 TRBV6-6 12 ASSPTGFYYGYT
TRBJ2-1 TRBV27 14 ASSFPMTGRGNEQF
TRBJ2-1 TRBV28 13 ASTPKTSSYNEQF
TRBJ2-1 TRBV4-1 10 ASASGGQQQF
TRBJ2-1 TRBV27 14 ASSLPQGAAGNEQF
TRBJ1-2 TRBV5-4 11 ASSSGRRSGYT
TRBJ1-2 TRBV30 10 ACYTGGKGYT
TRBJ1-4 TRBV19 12 ASSITGVEEKLF
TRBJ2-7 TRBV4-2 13 ASSQTGTSLDEQY
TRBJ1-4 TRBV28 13 ASKVQGGGGEKLF
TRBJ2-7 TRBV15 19 ATSRQNVKGTSGLLAYEQY
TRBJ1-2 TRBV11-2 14 ASSFAGTGMNYGYT
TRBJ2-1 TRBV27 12 ASRAIAAYNEQF
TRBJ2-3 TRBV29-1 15 SVEGAGTIRPTDTQY
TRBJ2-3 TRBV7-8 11 ASSLPGSDTQY
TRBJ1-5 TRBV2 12 ASSANRGNQPQH
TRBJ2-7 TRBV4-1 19 ASSQVGRTGGLSGRDYEQY
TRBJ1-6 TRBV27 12 ASSIGRTLSPLH
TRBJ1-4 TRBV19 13 ASSIDVEANEKLF
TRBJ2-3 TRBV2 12 ASSAGLNTDTQY
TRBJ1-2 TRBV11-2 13 ASSVGDRANYGYT